This T cell receptor (beta chain) appears in the sequencing data of a study of blood T cell repertoires in COVID-19. Generated by immunoSEQ multiplex PCR, the TCRdb table keeps only in-frame clones and is missing some. Among tens of thousands of clones listed, 88% were seen once. The CDR3 extends over 13 amino acids. CDR1 MNHNS and CDR2 SASEGT come from the germline V gene. Trimming left V 2 bases short and J 5 bases short, with 7 bases between. The chain employs TRBV6-1 and TRBJ1-5, with D perhaps matching TRBD1 (5 bases). The TCR originated in a human donor in a cohort sampled during active COVID-19. Sequencing was done on a sample of peripheral blood. Written as DNA, the CDR3 is TGTGCCAGCAGTGAAACCAGGGATCAGCCCCAGCATTTT. It yields the protein CASSETRDQPQHF.